A selection of T cell receptor beta chains follows, all from one sample in a study of cytomegalovirus exposure and HLA in healthy donors. The method was immunoSEQ multiplex PCR; TCRdb's version includes in-frame clones alone and lacks a portion of them. The sample spans around 110,000 clones; the ten largest clones claim approximately 3.7%. The specimen was PBMCs. All receptors come from a man aged 25 to 40 in good health and CMV-seronegative. Both conserved end residues are trimmed from each CDR3.

>TRBJ1-3|TRBV5-1
ASSLDTVSGNTIY
>TRBJ2-7|TRBV27
ASSLEDTYEQY
>NA|TRBV7-2
ASSLVLAGNEQY
>TRBJ1-5|TRBV19
AISENNQPQH
>TRBJ2-7|TRBV7-8
ASSLPEGEAELYEQY
>TRBJ1-5|TRBV23-1
ASIKVTSNQPQH
>TRBJ2-1|TRBV7-3
ASSRMSSSYNEQF
>TRBJ1-1|TRBV7-3
ASSPRGSTEAF
>TRBJ2-3|TRBV4-3
ASSQEEEGYRTDTQY
>TRBJ2-7|TRBV5-6
ASSLPLRGGRYEQY
>TRBJ2-2|TRBV6-5
ASLTGVTGELF
>TRBJ2-5|TRBV12-2
ASRPMRLAGWETQY
>TRBJ2-7|TRBV6-5
ASSSHPGQDSYEQY
>TRBJ1-2|TRBV7-2
ASSWGQVGLNSGYT
>TRBJ1-1|TRBV9
ASSPGPGTEAF
>TRBJ2-5|TRBV4-2
ASSQVAGQGETQY
>TRBJ1-2|TRBV7-9
ASSFQNYGYT
>TRBJ1-4|TRBV18
ASSPPGQGNEKLF
>TRBJ2-7|TRBV28
ASSSGATTSYEQY
>TRBJ1-2|TRBV12-5
ASGLVRKDSNYGYT
>TRBJ2-5|TRBV10-3
AISPSGLETQY
>TRBJ1-6|TRBV7-9
ASRKGVGEAPLH
>TRBJ1-2|TRBV6-6
ASRLPGYNYGYT
>TRBJ1-6|TRBV2
ASRAVAGSYNSPLH
>TRBJ2-5|TRBV5-1
ASSFGQGFGETQY
>TRBJ2-5|TRBV5-6
ASSLAGETQY
>TRBJ2-1|TRBV6-5
ASRSDSYNEQF
>TRBJ2-7|TRBV5-1
ASSRNREPREYEQY
>TRBJ1-5|TRBV6-5
ASSQTGGGKQPQH
>TRBJ1-1|TRBV4-1
ASSQDRMNTEAF
>TRBJ2-7|TRBV12-5
ASGLEAGTGPGQY
>TRBJ2-5|TRBV7-5
ARSLAYPSGGQETQY
>TRBJ2-4|TRBV12-5
ASGLGQGAGKNIQY
>TRBJ1-6|TRBV15
ATSSRGRGNSPLH
>TRBJ2-3|TRBV7-2
ASSAARSGTQY
>NA|TRBV30
AWDRGGYEQY
>TRBJ1-6|TRBV5-6
ASSLGQYSPLH
>TRBJ2-1|TRBV5-1
ASSLYGGLSYNEQF
>TRBJ1-2|TRBV30
AWSGGGHGYT
>TRBJ2-1|TRBV30
AWSVWTGARNEQF
>TRBJ1-1|TRBV28
ASSLYRLGPEAF
>TRBJ2-5|TRBV6-6
ASRIIGGGGTQY
>TRBJ2-7|TRBV4-2
ASSQDLAGSPSYEQY
>TRBJ2-5|TRBV5-1
ASSLAASGGLQY
>TRBJ2-3|TRBV5-1
ASRSGGSADTQY
>TRBJ2-5|TRBV6-5
ASSTGQGVVETQY
>TRBJ1-2|TRBV13
ASSVRGQGNYGYT
>TRBJ1-6|TRBV30
AWSAPTASNSPLH
>TRBJ1-6|TRBV27
ASTLDRGSGSPLH
>TRBJ2-3|TRBV14
ASSSQFTDTQY
>TRBJ2-2|TRBV7-9
ASSLLRDTGELF
>TRBJ1-1|TRBV5-5
ASSLGVLEAF
>TRBJ2-7|TRBV2
AGKGRGGKQEQY
>TRBJ1-2|TRBV30
AWSVSGANYGYT
>TRBJ2-7|TRBV11-3
ASSARTVGRGEQY
>TRBJ2-2|TRBV5-1
ASMGQGVIANTGELF
>TRBJ2-7|TRBV19
ASSIAGTLLSYEQY
>TRBJ1-4|TRBV29-1
SAIAGGAWEKLF